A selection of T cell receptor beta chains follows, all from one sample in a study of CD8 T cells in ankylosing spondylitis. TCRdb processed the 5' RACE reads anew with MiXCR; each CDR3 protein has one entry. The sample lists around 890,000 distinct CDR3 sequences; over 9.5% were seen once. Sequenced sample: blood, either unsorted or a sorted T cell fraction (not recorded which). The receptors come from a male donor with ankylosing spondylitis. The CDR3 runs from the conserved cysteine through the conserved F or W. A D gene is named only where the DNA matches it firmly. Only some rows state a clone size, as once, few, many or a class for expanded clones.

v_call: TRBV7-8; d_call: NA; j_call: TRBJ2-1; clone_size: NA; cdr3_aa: CASSLARVRFDNEQFF; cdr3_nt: TGTGCCAGCAGCTTAGCGCGGGTTCGGTTTGACAATGAGCAGTTCTTC
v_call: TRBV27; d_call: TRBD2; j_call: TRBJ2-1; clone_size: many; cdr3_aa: CASSLSQGLAGSYNEQFF; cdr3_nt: TGTGCCAGCAGTTTATCGCAAGGGCTAGCGGGGAGCTACAATGAGCAGTTCTTC
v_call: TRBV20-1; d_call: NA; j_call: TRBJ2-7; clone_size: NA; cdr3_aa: CSASGTSIVYGQYF; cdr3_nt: TGCAGTGCTAGCGGGACCAGTATAGTTTACGGGCAGTACTTC
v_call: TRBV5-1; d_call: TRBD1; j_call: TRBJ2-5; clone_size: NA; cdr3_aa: CASRFLTGFQETQYF; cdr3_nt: TGCGCCAGCAGATTCCTGACAGGGTTCCAAGAGACCCAGTACTTC
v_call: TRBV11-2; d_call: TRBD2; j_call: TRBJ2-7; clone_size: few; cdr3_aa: CASSFIPGGAYEQYF; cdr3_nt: TGTGCCAGCAGCTTTATCCCCGGGGGGGCCTACGAGCAGTACTTC
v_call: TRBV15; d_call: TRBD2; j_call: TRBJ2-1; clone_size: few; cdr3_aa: CATSRVAGAYNEQFF; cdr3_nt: TGTGCCACCAGCAGAGTAGCGGGAGCTTACAATGAGCAGTTCTTC
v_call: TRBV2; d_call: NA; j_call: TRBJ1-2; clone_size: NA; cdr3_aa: CASSGPQRGGYTF; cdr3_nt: TGTGCCAGCAGTGGTCCCCAGCGGGGTGGCTACACCTTC
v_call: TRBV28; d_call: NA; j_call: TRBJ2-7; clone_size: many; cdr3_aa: CASRSSSYEQYF; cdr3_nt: TGTGCCAGCAGGAGTTCCTCCTACGAGCAGTACTTC
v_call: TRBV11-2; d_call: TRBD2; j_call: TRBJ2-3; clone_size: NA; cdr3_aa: CASSLVSHIGGGPNTQYF; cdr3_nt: TGTGCCAGCAGCTTAGTTAGCCACATCGGGGGGGGGCCGAATACGCAGTATTTT
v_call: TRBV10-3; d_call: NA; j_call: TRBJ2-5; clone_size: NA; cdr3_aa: CAISEVPETQYF; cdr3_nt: TGTGCCATCAGTGAAGTGCCAGAGACCCAGTACTTC
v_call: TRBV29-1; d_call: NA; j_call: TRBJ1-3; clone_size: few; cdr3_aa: CSVSGGAGNTIYF; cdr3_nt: TGCAGCGTTAGTGGGGGCGCGGGAAACACCATATATTTT
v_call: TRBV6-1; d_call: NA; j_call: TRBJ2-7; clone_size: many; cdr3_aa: CASSVQAAYEQYF; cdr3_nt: TGTGCCAGCAGTGTTCAAGCGGCCTACGAGCAGTACTTC
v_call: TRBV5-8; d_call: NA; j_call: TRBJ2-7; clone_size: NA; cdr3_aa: CASSLETPSEQYF; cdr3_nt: TGTGCCAGCAGCTTGGAGACGCCTAGCGAGCAGTACTTC
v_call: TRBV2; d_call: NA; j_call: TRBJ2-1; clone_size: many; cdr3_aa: CASRYNEQFF; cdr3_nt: TGTGCCAGCAGATACAATGAGCAGTTCTTC
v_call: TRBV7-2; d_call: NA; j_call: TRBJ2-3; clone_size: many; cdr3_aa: CASSLFAGTDTQYF; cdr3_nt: TGTGCCAGCAGCTTATTTGCGGGCACAGATACGCAGTATTTT